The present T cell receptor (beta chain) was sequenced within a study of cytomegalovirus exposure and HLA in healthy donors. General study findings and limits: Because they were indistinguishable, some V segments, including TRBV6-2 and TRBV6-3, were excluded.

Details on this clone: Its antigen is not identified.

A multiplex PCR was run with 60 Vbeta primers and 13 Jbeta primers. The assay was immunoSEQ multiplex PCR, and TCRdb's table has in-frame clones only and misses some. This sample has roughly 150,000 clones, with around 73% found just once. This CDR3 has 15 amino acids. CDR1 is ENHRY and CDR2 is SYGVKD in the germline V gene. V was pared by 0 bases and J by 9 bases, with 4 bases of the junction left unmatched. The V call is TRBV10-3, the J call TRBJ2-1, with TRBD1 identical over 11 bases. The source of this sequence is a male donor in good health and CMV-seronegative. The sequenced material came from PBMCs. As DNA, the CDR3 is TGTGCCATCAGTGAGTCGGGACAGGGGGAAGGTGAGCAGTTCTTC. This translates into CAISESGQGEGEQFF.